The 30 T cell receptor beta chains in this list originate from one sample, sequenced in a study of blood T cell repertoires in COVID-19. Generated by immunoSEQ multiplex PCR, the TCRdb table keeps only in-frame clones and is missing some. The profile covers 15,000 or so clones, with 85% to 95% appearing a single time and approximately 7.7% taken by the ten largest. The specimen was peripheral blood. The receptors were gathered from a human donor with active COVID-19. The donor label of this sample is uncertain.

This clone has only one observation. The chain combines TRBV7-2 with TRBJ2-3, with 8 bases lining up with TRBD2. The CDR3 consists of 17 residues. With V trimmed by 3 bases and J by 2 bases, 10 bases remained unmatched. Germline V gene sequence: CDR1 SGHTA, CDR2 FQGNSA. The DNA for the CDR3 is TGTGCCAGCAGCTTCGGACTAGCAAGGAGAACCACAGATACGCAGTATTTT. Translation: CASSFGLARRTTDTQYF.

J is TRBJ2-7 and V is TRBV6-5; TRBD1 matches 9 bases. This CDR3 contains 13 residues. The trim removed 7 bases at V and 3 bases at J, leaving 4 bases unmatched. Germline assignment: CDR1 MNHEY and CDR2 SVGAGI. CDR3: CASKRQGGYEQYF. CDR3 bases: TGTGCCAGCAAAAGACAGGGGGGCTACGAGCAGTACTTC.

V usage is TRBV6-5 and J usage is TRBJ1-3; a weak D match, TRBD1 (5 bases). V lost 4 bases and J lost 4, with 14 bases in between. The CDR3 spans 15 residues. Germline V gene data show CDR1 as MNHEY and CDR2 as SVGAGI. CDR3 residues: CASSSTPGAGNTIYF. The CDR3, as DNA: TGTGCCAGCAGTTCCACCCCTGGGGCGGGAAACACCATATATTTT.

The gene calls are TRBV5-6 and TRBJ1-3, with a tentative D call TRBD1 (6 bases). The CDR3 runs to 15 residues. Germline loops: CDR1 SGHDT, CDR2 YYEEEE. V shed 4 bases and J shed 4 bases, with 15 bases lying between them. Written as DNA, the CDR3 is TGTGCCAGCAGCGTAACACAGGGTACGGGAAACACCATATATTTT. It specifies CASSVTQGTGNTIYF.

The chain uses TRBV4-3 and TRBJ1-2; D perhaps matches TRBD1 (6 bases). This CDR3 contains 16 residues. Germline-derived CDR1 and CDR2 are LGHNA and YSLEER. Trimming removed 0 bases at V and 1 base at J, with 12 bases between. The CDR3 sequence: CASSQDNSDSNYGYTF. The CDR3 coding sequence is TGCGCCAGCAGCCAAGATAACTCGGACAGTAACTATGGCTACACCTTC.

The chain uses TRBV12-3 or TRBV12-4 and TRBJ1-2; D call uncertain. This CDR3 is 12 amino acids long. Trimming cost V 2 bases and J 5 bases, with 6 bases left between them. In DNA form, the CDR3 reads TGTGCCAGCAGTTTACGGGAGTATGGCTACACCTTC. Translation gives CASSLREYGYTF.

The V and J genes are TRBV28 and TRBJ2-7; perhaps TRBD2 as D (6 bases). The germline V and J ends were trimmed by 2 bases and 9 bases, with 20 bases remaining between them. This CDR3 is 15 amino acids long. Germline CDR1 is MDHEN and CDR2 is SYDVKM. CDR3 in amino acids: CASSLRAGGVVGQYF. CDR3 nucleotides: TGTGCCAGCAGTTTAAGGGCAGGAGGGGTAGTGGGGCAGTACTTC.

The rearrangement joins TRBV5-4 to TRBJ1-2, with 7 bases aligning to TRBD1. J lost 5 bases, V lost 3 bases, and 10 bases had no gene match. Germline V gene lookup returns CDR1 SGHNT and CDR2 YYREEE (reference sequence). This CDR3 comprises 15 residues. CDR3 residues: CASSSYRGPFYGYTF. The CDR3 DNA sequence: TGTGCCAGCAGCTCATACAGGGGCCCCTTTTATGGCTACACCTTC.

This clone was counted only a few times. V gene TRBV7-9 combines with J gene TRBJ1-5, with 12 bases that match TRBD1. The CDR3 contains 17 residues. V lost 5 bases and J lost 7; bases outside the gene matches: 12. Germline-derived CDR1 and CDR2 are SEHNR and FQNEAQ (reference sequence). The CDR3 DNA reads TGTGCCAGCAGCACTACGACGGGACAGGGGGCTGAACAGCCCCAGCATTTT. As protein: CASSTTTGQGAEQPQHF.

This rearrangement joins TRBV19 to TRBJ1-6, with D possibly TRBD1 on 6 matching bases. Germline values: CDR1 LNHDA, CDR2 SQIVND (reference sequence). This CDR3 spans 14 amino acids. V was shortened by 7 bases and J by 10 bases, with 17 bases between the two germline ends. In DNA form, the CDR3 reads TGTGCCAGTACCCCGACAGGCGAAGGGTCACCCCTCCACTTT. It codes for CASTPTGEGSPLHF.

J is TRBJ2-7 and V is TRBV2; TRBD2 agrees at 7 bases. The CDR3 is 17 residues long. V shed 5 bases and J 3 bases; nucleotides not matched to a gene: 16. Germline V CDR1 and CDR2: SNHLY, FYNNEI. The CDR3 loop reads CASSWSGRYGDYYEQYF. CDR3 nucleotide sequence: TGTGCCAGCAGTTGGAGCGGAAGATACGGGGACTACTACGAGCAGTACTTC.

This clone has a single count. The chain carries TRBV30 and TRBJ1-5; D may be TRBD1 (5 bases). V lost 1 base to trimming and J lost 4 bases, with 8 bases between them. The CDR3 runs to 13 residues. The germline CDR1 and CDR2 sequences are GTSNPN and SVGIG (reference sequence). This CDR3 is CAWSGQPNQPQHF. For the CDR3, the DNA is TGTGCCTGGAGTGGACAGCCGAATCAGCCCCAGCATTTT.

The chain has TRBV7-2 and TRBJ2-1, with TRBD2 matching over 16 bases. The V segment lost 5 bases and the J segment 8 bases; nucleotides outside the gene matches: 6. CDR3 length equals 16 residues. Germline lookup yields CDR1 SGHTA and CDR2 FQGNSA. The CDR3 region has the DNA TGTGCCAGCAGCAAGGGACTAGCGGGGGGGCTCTATGAGCAGTTCTTC. It specifies CASSKGLAGGLYEQFF.

V is TRBV6-5 and J is TRBJ2-7; 11 positions match TRBD2. Per germline, CDR1 MNHEY and CDR2 SVGAGI. The CDR3 covers 14 residues. The V gene end was trimmed by 6 bases and the J gene end by 5 bases; junction bases not matched to a gene: 6. DNA of the CDR3: TGTGCCAGCAGGGTAGCGGGAGGGCCCCACGAGCAGTACTTC. As protein: CASRVAGGPHEQYF.

This chain uses TRBV2 with TRBJ1-2, with no clear D. Germline V gene sequence: CDR1 SNHLY, CDR2 FYNNEI. The CDR3 spans 14 residues. V lost 6 bases to trimming and J lost 4 bases, with 15 bases between them. The CDR3 reads CASRLQLLPYGYTF. The CDR3 nucleotides read TGTGCCAGCAGGTTGCAACTATTACCCTATGGCTACACCTTC. Filled out from reference TRBV2 and TRBJ1-2, the complete variable domain reads EPEVTQTPSHQVTQMGQEVILRCVPISNHLYFYWYRQILGQKVEFLVSFYNNEISEKSEIFDDQFSVERPDGSNFTLKIRSTKLEDSAMYFCASRLQLLPYGYTFGSGTRLTVV.

The J gene is TRBJ2-5, the V gene TRBV5-4, with D possibly TRBD1 on 5 matching bases. Germline CDR1 reads SGHNT; CDR2 reads YYREEE (reference sequence). The V and J ends lost 0 bases and 5 bases respectively, with 5 bases between them. CDR3 length: 12 amino acids. The CDR3 spells CASSLDRETQYF. The CDR3 region has the DNA TGTGCCAGCAGCTTGGACAGGGAGACCCAGTACTTC.

The chain is built from TRBV5-1 and TRBJ1-2, with D tentatively TRBD1 (5 bases). Germline V lookup: CDR1 SGHRS, CDR2 YFSETQ. The CDR3 totals 13 residues. The ends were cut back, 3 bases at V and 6 bases at J, with 12 bases in the middle. CDR3 DNA: TGCGCCAGCAGCTGGGGCCCCGGAGATGGCTACACCTTC. Encoded protein: CASSWGPGDGYTF.

This chain joins TRBV19 and TRBJ1-5; 7 bases map to TRBD1. The V gene end was trimmed by 5 bases and the J gene end by 4 bases; junction bases not matched to a gene: 5. The CDR3 contains 14 residues. CDR1 is LNHDA and CDR2 is SQIVND in the germline V gene (reference sequence). In nucleotides, the CDR3 is TGTGCCAGTAGTGCTGACAGGGCTAATCAGCCCCAGCATTTT. The encoded protein is CASSADRANQPQHF.

The chain recombines TRBV15 with TRBJ2-4; the D gene is possibly TRBD1 (6 bases). Between the trimmed V and J ends, which lost 0 bases and 0 bases, there was a span of 9 bases. The V gene's germline CDR1 is LNHNV and CDR2 YYDKDF (reference sequence). There are 16 residues in the CDR3. The CDR3 DNA is TGTGCCACCAGCAGAGAACAGGGTATAGCCAAAAACATTCAGTACTTC. Amino acids: CATSREQGIAKNIQYF. Full variable domain (rest looked up from reference TRBV15 and TRBJ2-4): DAMVIQNPRYQVTQFGKPVTLSCSQTLNHNVMYWYQQKSSQAPKLLFHYYDKDFNNEADTPDNFQSRRPNTSFCFLDIRSPGLGDTAMYLCATSREQGIAKNIQYFGAGTRLSVL.

The J gene is TRBJ2-3, the V gene TRBV6-2 or TRBV6-3; TRBD2 agrees at 8 bases. Germline CDR1 and CDR2: MNHEY and SVGEGT. The CDR3 runs to 17 residues. V was clipped by 6 bases and J by 4 bases; unmatched bases: 15. CDR3 sequence reads: CASRYAGGGRGADTQYF. The DNA of the CDR3 is TGTGCCAGCAGGTACGCCGGGGGGGGCCGGGGCGCAGATACGCAGTATTTT.

J is TRBJ1-1 and V is TRBV28; D is undetermined. Germline loops: CDR1 MDHEN, CDR2 SYDVKM. The CDR3 spans 15 residues. Trimming removed 2 bases from V and 1 base from J, with 11 bases in between. The CDR3 bases are TGTGCCAGCAGTTTAATGGGAGATAGGAACACTGAAGCTTTCTTT. As protein: CASSLMGDRNTEAFF.

The chain carries TRBV19 and TRBJ1-5; 9 bases align to TRBD1. Germline values: CDR1 LNHDA, CDR2 SQIVND (reference sequence). The CDR3 consists of 16 residues. Trimming at V came to 3 bases and at J to 3 bases, leaving 6 bases not matched to a gene. In nucleotides, the CDR3 is TGTGCCAGTAGTATTGCCGGACAGGGGTACAATCAGCCCCAGCATTTT. Translating it yields CASSIAGQGYNQPQHF.

The chain uses TRBV7-8 and TRBJ2-1; 11 bases line up with TRBD2. This CDR3 region has 15 residues. CDR1 and CDR2 from the germline V gene are SGHVS and FQNEAQ. Trimming removed 5 bases from V and 3 bases from J; junction bases left unmatched: 3. CDR3 bases: TGTGCCAGCAGCCGCACTAGCGGGGGCTACAATGAGCAGTTCTTC. Translation gives CASSRTSGGYNEQFF.

This CDR3 is CASQGSPTDTQYF. CDR3 nucleotide sequence: TGTGCGAGTCAGGGTTCCCCCACAGATACGCAGTATTTT. The chain employs TRBV30 and TRBJ2-3; tentative D call: TRBD1 (5 bases). CDR1 is GTSNPN, CDR2 SVGIG, per germline (reference sequence). The CDR3 has 13 residues.

This clone was seen only once. The chain carries TRBV4-1 and TRBJ2-7; TRBD2 aligns across 12 bases. This CDR3 has 16 residues. Germline V gene sequence: CDR1 MGHRA, CDR2 YSYEKL. V was clipped by 2 bases and J by 4 bases; unmatched bases: 6. The CDR3 DNA reads TGCGCCAGCAGCCAATCACTAGCGGGAGGTTTATACGAGCAGTACTTC. It codes for CASSQSLAGGLYEQYF.

The rearrangement uses TRBV4-2 and TRBJ2-7, with D perhaps TRBD2 (5 bases). The germline V and J ends were trimmed by 4 bases and 1 base, with 11 bases remaining between them. The germline V gene has CDR1 LGHNA and CDR2 YNFKEQ. The CDR3 has 14 residues. CDR3 protein: CASSLARGSYEQYF. Here the CDR3 DNA reads TGTGCCAGCAGCCTAGCGAGAGGGTCCTACGAGCAGTACTTC.

V is TRBV6-1 and J is TRBJ1-5; 7 nucleotides align to TRBD1. Germline-derived CDR1 and CDR2 are MNHNS and SASEGT. The trim removed 1 base at V and 1 base at J, leaving 10 bases unmatched. The CDR3 loop spans 18 amino acids. The CDR3 protein is CASSEVGTGVASNQPQHF. CDR3 in DNA: TGTGCCAGCAGTGAAGTGGGTACAGGGGTAGCCAGCAATCAGCCCCAGCATTTT.

The rearrangement joins TRBV15 to TRBJ2-7; D ambiguous. This CDR3 region has 15 residues. The V gene lost 6 bases and the J gene lost 2 bases, with 17 bases spanning the gap. CDR1 and CDR2 (germline): LNHNV, YYDKDF (reference sequence). The CDR3 coding sequence is TGTGCCACCAGGGCTGGTGGGCACCCCCCCTACGAGCAGTACTTC. Protein product: CATRAGGHPPYEQYF.

The chain combines TRBV5-4 with TRBJ2-2, with TRBD1 identical over 9 bases. Germline lookup yields CDR1 SGHNT and CDR2 YYREEE (reference sequence). The CDR3 is 14 residues long. J gave up 4 bases and V 10 bases, and 8 bases lay outside the gene matches. The CDR3 DNA is TGTGCCCTACAGGGGGCGAAGAGCACCGGGGAGCTGTTTTTT. Its protein product is CALQGAKSTGELFF.

V and J are TRBV24-1 and TRBJ2-3; 11 bases agree with TRBD2. Germline CDR1 KGHDR, CDR2 SFDVKD. CDR3 length: 19 amino acids. V was pared by 0 bases and J by 4 bases, with 11 bases of the junction left unmatched. CDR3 in amino acids: CATSDLASGGHVVPDTQYF. CDR3 in DNA: TGTGCCACCAGTGATTTGGCTAGCGGGGGGCATGTGGTCCCAGATACGCAGTATTTT.